This TCR beta chain was recorded in a study of blood T cell repertoires in COVID-19. The table came from immunoSEQ multiplex PCR; TCRdb's copy has only in-frame clones and leaves some out. The sample shows 94,000 or so clones, roughly 88% of them seen only once. CDR3 length: 15 amino acids. V was clipped by 0 bases and J by 6 bases; unmatched bases: 3. Germline V gene sequence: CDR1 SGHRS, CDR2 YFSETQ. This clone was counted only a few times. Sample: peripheral blood. This receptor was obtained from a woman in her 70s with acute or convalescent COVID-19. The chain combines TRBV5-1 with TRBJ1-4, with TRBD1 identical over 9 bases. The CDR3 DNA follows: TGCGCCAGCAGCTTGGAACAGGGGGCGTATGAAAAACTGTTTTTT. Amino acids: CASSLEQGAYEKLFF.